This TCR beta chain was obtained from a study of blood T cell repertoires in COVID-19. About the study: Sites across the United States, Italy and Spain contributed samples from acute and convalescent COVID-19.

Authors' analysis steps: The authors estimated nucleated cell counts from reference gene primer amplification. The table came from immunoSEQ multiplex PCR; TCRdb's copy has only in-frame clones and leaves some out. D and trimming were read from the DNA, whereas the V and J calls and clone size are those reported in that table. Among around 300,000 clones, 80% to 90% were seen once, and the ten largest hold under 2.5%. The sequencing sample was made of PBMCs or T cells enriched from blood (not recorded which). This TCR was sampled from a woman younger than 30 who had recovered from COVID-19.

CDR3 protein: CASRLWRGRETQYF. In DNA, the CDR3 is TGCGCCAGCAGATTGTGGCGGGGAAGAGAGACCCAGTACTTC. The V call is TRBV10-1, the J call TRBJ2-5, with D possibly being TRBD2 (6 bases). V was cut by 6 bases and J by 4 bases, with 15 bases left in between. The CDR3 consists of 14 residues. The germline CDR1 and CDR2 sequences are WNHNN and SYGVQD (reference sequence).